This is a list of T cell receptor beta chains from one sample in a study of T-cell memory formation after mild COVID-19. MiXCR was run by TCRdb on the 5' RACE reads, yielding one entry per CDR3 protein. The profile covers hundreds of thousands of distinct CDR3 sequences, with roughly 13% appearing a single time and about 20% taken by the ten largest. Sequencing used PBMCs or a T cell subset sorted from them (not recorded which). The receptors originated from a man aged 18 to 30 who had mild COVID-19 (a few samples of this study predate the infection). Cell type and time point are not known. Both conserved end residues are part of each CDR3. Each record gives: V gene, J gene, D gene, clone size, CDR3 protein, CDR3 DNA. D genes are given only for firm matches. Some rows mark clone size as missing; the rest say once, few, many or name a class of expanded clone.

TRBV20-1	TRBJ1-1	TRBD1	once	CSARDAGQGQNTEAFF	TGCAGTGCTAGAGATGCGGGACAGGGACAGAACACTGAAGCTTTCTTT
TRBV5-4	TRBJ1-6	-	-	CASSLGIGQESPLHF	TGTGCCAGCAGCTTGGGGATCGGGCAGGAGTCACCCCTCCACTTT
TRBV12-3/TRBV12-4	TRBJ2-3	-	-	CASSFWTGSDTQYF	TGTGCCAGCAGTTTTTGGACTGGCTCAGATACGCAGTATTTT
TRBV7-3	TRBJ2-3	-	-	CASSPLGGATGDTQYF	TGTGCCAGCAGCCCTTTGGGGGGGGCGACCGGGGATACGCAGTATTTT
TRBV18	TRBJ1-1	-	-	CASSPRGQTPSPEAFF	TGTGCCAGCTCACCCCGGGGCCAAACACCATCCCCAGAAGCTTTCTTT
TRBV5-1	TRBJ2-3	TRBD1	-	CASRRQGLNTDTQYF	TGCGCCAGCCGAAGACAGGGTCTGAACACAGATACGCAGTATTTT
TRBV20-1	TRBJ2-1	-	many	CSARDLPFLGYNEQFF	TGCAGTGCTAGAGACCTTCCTTTTCTGGGCTACAATGAGCAGTTCTTC
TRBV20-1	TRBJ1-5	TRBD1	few	CSGTGGNSNQPQHF	TGCAGTGGGACAGGGGGCAATAGCAATCAGCCCCAGCATTTT
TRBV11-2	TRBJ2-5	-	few	CASSLDLRGEETQYF	TGTGCCAGCAGCTTAGATTTGAGGGGGGAAGAGACCCAGTACTTC
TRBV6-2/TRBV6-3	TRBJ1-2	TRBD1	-	CASSPQGGTAYGYTF	TGTGCCAGCAGCCCTCAAGGTGGGACAGCCTATGGCTACACCTTC
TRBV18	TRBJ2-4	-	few	CASSPSGDIQYF	TGTGCCAGCTCACCATCCGGGGACATTCAGTACTTC
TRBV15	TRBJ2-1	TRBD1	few	CATSRAGTANNEQFF	TGTGCCACCAGCAGAGCCGGGACAGCTAACAATGAGCAGTTCTTC
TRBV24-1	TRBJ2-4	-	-	CATSDCTENIQYF	TGTGCCACCAGTGATTGTACAGAAAACATTCAGTACTTC
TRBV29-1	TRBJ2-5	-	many	CSANVGQRETQYF	TGCAGCGCGAATGTCGGACAGAGAGAGACCCAGTACTTC
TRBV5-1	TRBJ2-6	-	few	CASSPLGRSSGANVLTF	TGCGCCAGCAGCCCCCTCGGCAGGTCCTCTGGGGCCAACGTCCTGACTTTC
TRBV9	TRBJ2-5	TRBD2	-	CASSVESGLLQETQYF	TGTGCCAGCAGCGTAGAGTCGGGACTACTCCAAGAGACCCAGTACTTC
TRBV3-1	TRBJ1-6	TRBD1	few	CASSRGQGPLHF	TGTGCCAGCAGCCGGGGACAGGGTCCCCTCCACTTT
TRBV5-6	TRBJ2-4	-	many	CASSLMGADIQYF	TGTGCCAGCAGCTTGATGGGGGCGGACATTCAGTACTTC
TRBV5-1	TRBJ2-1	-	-	CASSSAGGSTVEQFF	TGCGCCAGCAGCTCTGCCGGCGGTTCGACGGTGGAGCAGTTCTTC
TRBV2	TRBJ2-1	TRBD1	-	CASRGQGARNEQFF	TGTGCCAGCAGAGGACAGGGGGCCCGCAATGAGCAGTTCTTC
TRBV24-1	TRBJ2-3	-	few	CATSSADTQYF	TGTGCCACCAGCTCAGCAGATACGCAGTATTTT
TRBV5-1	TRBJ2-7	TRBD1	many	CASSLVGQGAYEQYF	TGCGCCAGCAGCTTGGTAGGACAGGGGGCCTACGAGCAGTACTTC
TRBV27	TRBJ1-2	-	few	CASSPSVNYGYTF	TGTGCCAGCAGTCCTTCGGTTAACTATGGCTACACCTTC
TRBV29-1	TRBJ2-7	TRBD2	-	CSVEVLAGAYEQYF	TGCAGCGTTGAAGTTCTAGCGGGGGCGTACGAGCAGTACTTC
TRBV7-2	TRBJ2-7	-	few	CASSPPSKGGYEQYF	TGTGCCAGCAGCCCCCCCTCTAAGGGTGGTTACGAGCAGTACTTC
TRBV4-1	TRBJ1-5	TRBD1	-	CASSPTTGVGQPQHF	TGCGCCAGCAGCCCAACTACAGGGGTCGGTCAGCCCCAGCATTTT
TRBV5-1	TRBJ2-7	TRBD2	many	CASSLVPGLAGGSYEQYF	TGCGCCAGCAGCTTGGTCCCGGGACTAGCGGGGGGGTCCTACGAGCAGTACTTC
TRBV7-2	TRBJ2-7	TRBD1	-	CASSGQGANYEQYF	TGTGCCAGCAGCGGACAGGGGGCAAACTACGAGCAGTACTTC
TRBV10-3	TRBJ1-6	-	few	CAISSSQNSPLHF	TGTGCCATCAGCTCGTCCCAAAATTCACCCCTCCACTTT
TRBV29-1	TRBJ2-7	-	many	CSVSQNYEQYF	TGCAGCGTTAGTCAGAACTACGAGCAGTACTTC
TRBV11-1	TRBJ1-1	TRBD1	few	CASSQGVGAEAFF	TGTGCCAGCTCACAGGGGGTAGGTGCTGAAGCTTTCTTT
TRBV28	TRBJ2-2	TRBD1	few	CASSFDRGPGGELFF	TGTGCCAGCAGCTTTGACAGGGGGCCTGGAGGGGAGCTGTTTTTT
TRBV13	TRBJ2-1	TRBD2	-	CASSSRLAGGLEQFF	TGTGCCAGCAGTTCTAGACTAGCGGGGGGGCTTGAGCAGTTCTTC
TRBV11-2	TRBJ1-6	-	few	CASRSKVGVLAYNSPLHF	TGTGCCAGCAGGTCCAAGGTGGGGGTGCTCGCCTATAATTCACCCCTCCACTTT
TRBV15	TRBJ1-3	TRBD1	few	CATADRGSGNTIYF	TGTGCCACCGCCGACAGGGGCTCTGGAAACACCATATATTTT